The next 10 T cell receptor beta chains were all read from a single sample in a study of blood T cell repertoires in COVID-19. Profiling relied on immunoSEQ multiplex PCR, and the TCRdb table lists in-frame clones only, not all of them. The sample lists fewer than 150,000 clones, approximately 85% seen once, with less than 5% in the top ten. Sample: peripheral blood. The receptors come from a woman older than 75 with acute or convalescent COVID-19.

This clone was detected only a few times. The V call is TRBV27, the J call TRBJ2-5; D might be TRBD1 (6 bases). This CDR3 contains 16 residues. The germline V gene has CDR1 MNHEY and CDR2 SMNVEV (reference sequence). Trimming pared 6 bases from V and 4 bases from J, leaving 21 bases between. In DNA, the CDR3 is TGTGCCAGCAGGGACCTCCAGGGGCCACCGAGAGAGACCCAGTACTTC. Translating it yields CASRDLQGPPRETQYF.

The chain couples TRBV9 to TRBJ1-6; D uncertain. This CDR3 has 17 residues. From germline, CDR1 is SGDLS and CDR2 YYNGEE. With 4 bases removed from V and 3 bases from J, the gap between germline ends came to 17 bases. The CDR3 nucleotides are TGTGCCAGCAGCTCGGGTCATGGCGGCGTCTATAATTCACCCCTCCACTTT. Protein sequence: CASSSGHGGVYNSPLHF.

The V and J genes are TRBV5-1 and TRBJ1-2; D might be TRBD1 (5 bases). V was cut by 0 bases and J by 4 bases, with 16 bases left in between. The germline V gene encodes CDR1 SGHRS and CDR2 YFSETQ. The CDR3 spans 16 residues. The CDR3 DNA reads TGCGCCAGCAGCTTGGCCTCCCCCAGGGATCCCTATGGCTACACCTTC. It is translated as CASSLASPRDPYGYTF.

CDR3 protein: CASSQYDRDDQPQHF. DNA of the CDR3: TGTGCCAGCAGCCAATATGACAGAGATGATCAGCCCCAGCATTTT. This rearrangement joins TRBV4-2 to TRBJ1-5; tentative D call: TRBD1 (5 bases). CDR3 length: 15 residues. Trimming took off 2 bases at V and 5 bases at J, with 13 bases between the two ends. CDR1 and CDR2 from the germline V gene are LGHNA and YNFKEQ.

The chain combines TRBV9 with TRBJ1-1, with D tentatively TRBD1 (5 bases). This CDR3 has 15 amino acids. The germline V gene encodes CDR1 SGDLS and CDR2 YYNGEE. Deletions cut 6 bases from V and 0 bases from J, with 15 bases between. The CDR3 region is CASTLFGGMNTEAFF. The CDR3 coding sequence is TGTGCCAGCACCCTATTCGGGGGAATGAACACTGAAGCTTTCTTT.

The V and J genes are TRBV7-8 and TRBJ2-1; the match to TRBD1 covers 11 bases. After removal of 5 bases from V and 1 base from J, the junction contained 10 bases not matched to a gene. CDR1 is SGHVS, CDR2 FQNEAQ, per germline. The CDR3 is 18 residues long. CDR3 nucleotides: TGTGCCAGCAGCCCAACGCCCGGGGACAGGGGGTCCTACAATGAGCAGTTCTTC. Translated: CASSPTPGDRGSYNEQFF.

The chain has TRBV6-5 and TRBJ1-1, with 8 bases identical to TRBD1. CDR3 length: 15 residues. CDR1 and CDR2 (germline): MNHEY, SVGAGI. With 7 bases clipped from V and 0 bases from J, the junction kept 7 bases outside the gene matches. The DNA for the CDR3 is TGTGCCAGCACGGCCCCAGGGGGCTTGAACACTGAAGCTTTCTTT. It is translated as CASTAPGGLNTEAFF.

The CDR3 reads CASSLIPDQPQHF. CDR3 sequence (DNA): TGCGCCAGCAGCTTGATCCCAGATCAGCCCCAGCATTTT. The V and J genes are TRBV5-1 and TRBJ1-5, with D hard to call. V lost 1 base and J lost 5, with 7 bases in between. This CDR3 spans 13 amino acids. Germline assignment: CDR1 SGHRS and CDR2 YFSETQ.

V usage is TRBV28 and J usage is TRBJ1-2; 8 nucleotides agree with TRBD1. CDR3 length: 14 residues. In germline, CDR1 is MDHEN, CDR2 SYDVKM. V lost 6 bases, J lost 7 bases, and 10 bases stayed unmatched. The CDR3 DNA reads TGTGCCAGCAGAGTGACAGGGGTCTCTCGTGGCTACACCTTC. Translating it yields CASRVTGVSRGYTF.

The CDR3 here is CATSRGGGTYEQYF. In DNA form, the CDR3 reads TGTGCCACCAGCAGAGGTGGGGGGACCTACGAGCAGTACTTC. The rearrangement links TRBV15 to TRBJ2-7; D perhaps matches TRBD2 (6 bases). The V gene lost 1 base and the J gene lost 2 bases, with 9 bases spanning the gap. The V gene's germline CDR1 is LNHNV and CDR2 YYDKDF (reference sequence). This CDR3 has 14 residues.